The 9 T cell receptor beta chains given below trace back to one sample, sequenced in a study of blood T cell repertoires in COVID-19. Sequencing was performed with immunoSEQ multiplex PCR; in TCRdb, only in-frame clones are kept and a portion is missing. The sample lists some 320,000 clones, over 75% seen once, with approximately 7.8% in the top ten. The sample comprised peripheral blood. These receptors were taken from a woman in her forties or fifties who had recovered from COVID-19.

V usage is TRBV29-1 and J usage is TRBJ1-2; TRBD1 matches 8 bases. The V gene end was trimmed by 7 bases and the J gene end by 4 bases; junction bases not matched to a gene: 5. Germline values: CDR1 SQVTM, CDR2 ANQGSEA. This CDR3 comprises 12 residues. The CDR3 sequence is CSGSGGPYGYTF. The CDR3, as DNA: TGCAGCGGATCAGGGGGCCCCTATGGCTACACCTTC.

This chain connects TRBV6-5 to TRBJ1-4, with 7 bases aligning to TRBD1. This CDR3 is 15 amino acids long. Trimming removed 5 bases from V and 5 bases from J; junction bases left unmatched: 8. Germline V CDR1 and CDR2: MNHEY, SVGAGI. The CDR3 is CASSLSGQWNEKLFF. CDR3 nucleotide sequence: TGTGCCAGCAGTCTGTCGGGACAGTGGAATGAAAAACTGTTTTTT.

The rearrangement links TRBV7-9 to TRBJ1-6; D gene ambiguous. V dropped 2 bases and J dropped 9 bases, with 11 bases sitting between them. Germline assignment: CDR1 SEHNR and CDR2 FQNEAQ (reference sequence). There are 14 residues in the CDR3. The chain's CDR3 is CASSLPHLASPLHF. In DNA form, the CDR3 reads TGTGCCAGCAGCTTACCGCACCTAGCTTCACCCCTCCACTTT.

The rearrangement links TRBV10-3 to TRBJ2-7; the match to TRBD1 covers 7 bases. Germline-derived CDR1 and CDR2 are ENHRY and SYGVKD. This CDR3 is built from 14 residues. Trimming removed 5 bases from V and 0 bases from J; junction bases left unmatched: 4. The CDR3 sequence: CAISLGQFSYEQYF. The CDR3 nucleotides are TGTGCCATCAGTCTGGGACAGTTCTCCTACGAGCAGTACTTC.

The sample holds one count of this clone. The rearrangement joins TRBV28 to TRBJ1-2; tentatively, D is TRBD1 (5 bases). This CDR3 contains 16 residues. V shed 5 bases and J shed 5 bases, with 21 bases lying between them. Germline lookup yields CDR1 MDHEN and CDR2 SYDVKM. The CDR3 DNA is TGTGCCAGCAGTCAGCGATTTCAGGGAATAGGGTATGGCTACACCTTC. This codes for CASSQRFQGIGYGYTF.

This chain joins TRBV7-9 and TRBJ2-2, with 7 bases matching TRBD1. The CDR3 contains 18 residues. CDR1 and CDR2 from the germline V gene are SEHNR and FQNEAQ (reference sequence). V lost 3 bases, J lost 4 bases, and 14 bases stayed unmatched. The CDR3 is CASSLRQGDPSSTGELFF. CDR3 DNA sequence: TGTGCCAGCAGCTTGAGGCAGGGGGACCCCTCGAGCACCGGGGAGCTGTTTTTT.

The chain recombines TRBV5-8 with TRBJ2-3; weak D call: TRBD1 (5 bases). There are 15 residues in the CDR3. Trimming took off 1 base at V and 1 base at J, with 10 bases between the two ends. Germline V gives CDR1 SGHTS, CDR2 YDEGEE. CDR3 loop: CASSLQGGGTDTQYF. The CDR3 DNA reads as TGTGCCAGCAGCTTGCAGGGTGGCGGCACAGATACGCAGTATTTT. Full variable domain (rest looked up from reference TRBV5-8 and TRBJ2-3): EAGVTQSPTHLIKTRGQQATLRCSPISGHTSVYWYQQALGLGLQFLLWYDEGEERNRGNFPPRFSGRQFPNYSSELNVNALELEDSALYLCASSLQGGGTDTQYFGPGTRLTVL.

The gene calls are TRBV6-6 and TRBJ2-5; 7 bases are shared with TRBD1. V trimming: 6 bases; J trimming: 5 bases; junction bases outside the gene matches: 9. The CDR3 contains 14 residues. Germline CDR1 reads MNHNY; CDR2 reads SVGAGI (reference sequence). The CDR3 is CASSPGGEGETQYF. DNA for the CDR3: TGTGCCAGCAGCCCAGGGGGAGAGGGGGAGACCCAGTACTTC.

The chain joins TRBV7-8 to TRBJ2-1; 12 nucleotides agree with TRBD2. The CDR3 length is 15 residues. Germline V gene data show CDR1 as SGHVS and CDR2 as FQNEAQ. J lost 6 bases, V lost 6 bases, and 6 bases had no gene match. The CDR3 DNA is TGTGCCAGCAGTTGGTCACTAGCGGGGGGCAATGAGCAGTTCTTC. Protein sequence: CASSWSLAGGNEQFF.